Listed here are 29 T cell receptor beta chains from one sample, sequenced in a study of Graves' ophthalmopathy and Graves' hyperthyroidism listed by TCRdb under 2018. These reads were obtained on an Illumina HiSeq 2000. For repertoire sequencing, the TCR beta CDR3 regions were amplified from RNA transcripts. The first round was an RT-PCR using HTBI primers with the Qiagen OneStep RT-PCR kit, and this first round was followed by a second-round multiplex PCR, then size selection and purification. TCRdb trimmed public reads at Q25 via fastp, called clones via MiXCR and kept in-frame beta chains. All rows with the same CDR3 protein become a single entry with the most common DNA and genes. This sample has approximately 640,000 distinct CDR3 sequences in its table, and 35% to 50% of those were observed once. In total, the top ten clones hold more than 2.5% of the sample. Specimen: peripheral blood. The source of these receptors is an adult man with Graves' ophthalmopathy.

This clonotype showed up just a few times. The chain joins TRBV4-3 to TRBJ1-1; possibly TRBD1 for D (6 bases). The CDR3 extends over 15 amino acids. The V end lost 0 bases, the J end lost 1 base, and 9 bases lay between the germline ends. Per germline, CDR1 LGHNA and CDR2 YSLEER. The CDR3 spells CASSQDRGPNTEAFF. The CDR3 nucleotides are TGCGCCAGCAGCCAAGACAGGGGCCCGAACACTGAAGCTTTCTTT.

This clonotype has only a few counts. The chain uses TRBV12-3 or TRBV12-4 and TRBJ1-2, with no clear D. This CDR3 is 15 amino acids long. V was cut by 2 bases and J by 6 bases, with 16 bases left in between. The chain's CDR3 is CASSLIPGYSDGYTF. In DNA form, the CDR3 reads TGTGCCAGCAGTTTAATTCCGGGGTACTCAGATGGCTACACCTTC.

The genes are TRBV11-3 and TRBJ1-2; D uncertain. V was shortened by 2 bases and J by 3 bases, with 22 bases between the two germline ends. Germline CDR1 and CDR2: SGHNT and YENEEA. The CDR3 spans 18 residues. CDR3 amino acids: CASSLRWDSLGNHYGYTF. DNA for the CDR3: TGTGCCAGCAGCTTACGGTGGGATTCCCTTGGGAACCACTATGGCTACACCTTC.

This sequence joins TRBV9 and TRBJ1-1, with D unclear. V shed 4 bases and J shed 4 bases, with 17 bases lying between them. Germline V lookup: CDR1 SGDLS, CDR2 YYNGEE. CDR3 size: 15 residues. The CDR3: CASSPPEGPPTEAFF. The CDR3 DNA is TGTGCCAGCAGCCCCCCCGAGGGCCCCCCCACTGAAGCTTTCTTT.

The rearrangement uses TRBV2 and TRBJ1-2, with D possibly being TRBD1 (5 bases). The CDR3 covers 18 residues. Germline-derived CDR1 and CDR2 are SNHLY and FYNNEI. V dropped 10 bases and J dropped 8 bases, with 35 bases sitting between them. The CDR3 loop reads CATQTSGTYNEQGLGYTF. CDR3 bases: TGTGCCACTCAGACTAGCGGGACCTACAATGAGCAGGGATTAGGCTACACCTTC. Supplemented by reference TRBV2 and TRBJ1-2, the full variable domain reads EPEVTQTPSHQVTQMGQEVILRCVPISNHLYFYWYRQILGQKVEFLVSFYNNEISEKSEIFDDQFSVERPDGSNFTLKIRSTKLEDSAMYFCATQTSGTYNEQGLGYTFGSGTRLTVV.

In the case of this clonotype: Germline is not matched at one junction end, which may reflect a read error. The chain carries TRBV24-1 and TRBJ1-4; 8 bases match TRBD1. The CDR3 extends over 16 amino acids. The germline gives CDR1 KGHDR, CDR2 SFDVKD. The CDR3 region is CASSLSGRGLREKLFF. CDR3 nucleotide sequence: TGTGCCAGCAGTTTATCGGGCAGGGGGCTTAGGGAAAAACTGTTTTTT.

This clonotype showed up many times. At one end the junction does not follow the germline gene, possibly because of a read error. This rearrangement joins TRBV5-1 to TRBJ2-7; either TRBD1 or TRBD2 may fit D (5 bases each). The CDR3 totals 14 residues. Per the germline V gene, CDR1 is SGHRS and CDR2 is YFSETQ. CDR3 residues: CASSLGDRTYEQYF. CDR3 bases: TGTGCCAGCAGCTTAGGGGACCGCACCTACGAGCAGTACTTC.

This clonotype appeared once. The rearrangement joins TRBV20-1 to TRBJ1-6; 10 bases are shared with TRBD1. Germline assignment: CDR1 DFQATT and CDR2 SNEGSKA (reference sequence). With V trimmed by 1 base and J by 4 bases, 1 base remained unmatched. The CDR3 has 15 residues. The CDR3 DNA sequence: TGCAGTGCTAGAGTGGGACAGGGGTATAATTCACCCCTCCACTTT. The encoded protein is CSARVGQGYNSPLHF.

This clonotype was picked up many times. The J gene is TRBJ1-3, the V gene TRBV10-3; no reliable D call. The CDR3 spans 12 residues. Germline-derived CDR1 and CDR2 are ENHRY and SYGVKD. Trimming removed 8 bases from V and 4 bases from J, with 9 bases in between. The CDR3, as DNA: TGTGCCATCGGCCCGGACGGAAACACCATATATTTT. This codes for CAIGPDGNTIYF.

Ten or more counts support this clonotype. This chain joins TRBV12-3 or TRBV12-4 and TRBJ1-1; no reliable D call. The CDR3 loop spans 13 amino acids. The ends were cut back, 7 bases at V and 3 bases at J, with 12 bases in the middle. CDR3 sequence: CASNRAVDTEAFF. The CDR3 DNA reads TGTGCCAGCAACCGGGCAGTGGACACTGAAGCTTTCTTT.

Comment on this clonotype: A clone one base away is much larger, so this may be a read error. The chain employs TRBV7-8 and TRBJ1-1; D uncertain. Germline V lookup: CDR1 SGHVS, CDR2 FQNEAQ. The V gene lost 1 base and the J gene lost 3 bases, with 12 bases spanning the gap. This CDR3 comprises 15 residues. The CDR3 spells CASSLGGHMDTEAFF. The DNA for the CDR3 is TGTGCCAGCAGCTTAGGAGGGCACATGGACACTGAAGCTTTCTTT.

The chain employs TRBV19 and TRBJ1-3, with TRBD1 matching over 10 bases. From germline, CDR1 is LNHDA and CDR2 SQIVND (reference sequence). The J segment lost 6 bases and the V segment lost 8 bases, leaving 4 bases of the junction unmatched. The CDR3 runs 13 residues. The CDR3 bases are TGTGCCAGTGGACAGGGGGAATTAAACACCATATATTTT. Its translation is CASGQGELNTIYF.

In its sample, this clonotype was seen a few times. The gene calls are TRBV5-1 and TRBJ1-2, with D possibly TRBD1 on 5 matching bases. Germline CDR1 reads SGHRS; CDR2 reads YFSETQ. V was cut by 2 bases and J by 8 bases, with 13 bases left in between. The length of the CDR3 is 13 residues. In DNA form, the CDR3 reads TGCGCCAGCAGCTTCTCAGGGTCGGGGGGCTACACCTTC. Encoded protein: CASSFSGSGGYTF.

The CDR3 region is CASSDGDRNEKLFF. In nucleotides, the CDR3 is TGTGCCAGCAGTGACGGCGACAGAAATGAAAAACTGTTTTTT. The chain employs TRBV25-1 and TRBJ1-4; possible D gene TRBD1, 5 bases. The ends were cut back, 3 bases at V and 5 bases at J, with 10 bases in the middle. The CDR3 is made up of 14 amino acids. Germline values: CDR1 MGHDK, CDR2 SYGVNS.

This clonotype was counted many times. This sequence joins TRBV7-9 and TRBJ2-7; 7 bases match TRBD1. The CDR3 runs to 13 residues. The ends lost 5 bases at V and 3 bases at J; junction bases unmatched: 4. Germline V gene sequence: CDR1 SEHNR, CDR2 FQNEAQ (reference sequence). CDR3 nucleotides: TGTGCCAGCAGCGGGACAGATAACTACGAGCAGTACTTC. It codes for CASSGTDNYEQYF.

The V call is TRBV11-2, the J call TRBJ2-7; maybe TRBD2 (5 bases). The length of the CDR3 is 16 residues. Germline V gene data show CDR1 as SGHAT and CDR2 as FQNNGV. With 4 bases removed from V and 3 bases from J, the gap between germline ends came to 19 bases. The CDR3 sequence is CASSSPPVSRDYEQYF. CDR3 bases: TGTGCCAGCAGCTCACCACCGGTGAGCCGGGACTACGAGCAGTACTTC. The full variable domain, with the rest looked up from reference TRBV11-2 and TRBJ2-7, is EAGVAQSPRYKIIEKRQSVAFWCNPISGHATLYWYQQILGQGPKLLIQFQNNGVVDDSQLPKDRFSAERLKGVDSTLKIQPAKLEDSAVYLCASSSPPVSRDYEQYFGPGTRLTVT.

The V and J genes are TRBV2 and TRBJ2-4, with 7 bases lining up with TRBD1. Unmatched junction bases numbered 5, after V lost 10 bases and J lost 2 bases. Germline V lookup: CDR1 SNHLY, CDR2 FYNNEI. The CDR3 is 13 residues long. The CDR3 is CATTTGTKNIQYF. DNA of the CDR3: TGTGCCACCACGACAGGGACCAAAAACATTCAGTACTTC.

A word on this clonotype: A much larger clone is a single base away; this may be a read error. The chain recombines TRBV11-2 with TRBJ1-2, with D possibly being TRBD1 (6 bases). Germline CDR1 SGHAT, CDR2 FQNNGV. The CDR3 runs 13 residues. V was shortened by 5 bases and J by 7 bases, with 14 bases between the two germline ends. This chain's CDR3 is CASSGNRESGYTF. The CDR3 nucleotides are TGTGCCAGCAGCGGTAACAGGGAGAGTGGCTACACCTTC.

V is TRBV25-1 and J is TRBJ1-1; D gene unclear. V was clipped by 6 bases and J by 0 bases, with 8 bases between them. The CDR3 consists of 13 residues. Germline V CDR1 and CDR2: MGHDK, SYGVNS. The CDR3 here is CASSVVLNTEAFF. In DNA form, the CDR3 reads TGTGCCAGCAGCGTTGTCCTGAACACTGAAGCTTTCTTT.

This clonotype was counted ten times or more. J is TRBJ2-7 and V is TRBV6-1; D is unclear. Germline V gene lookup returns CDR1 MNHNS and CDR2 SASEGT. The CDR3 is 12 residues long. V was trimmed by 8 bases and J by 5 bases, leaving 13 bases between them. CDR3 in amino acids: CASVALTHEQYF. Here the CDR3 DNA reads TGTGCCAGCGTGGCCCTTACCCACGAGCAGTACTTC.

This clonotype was counted at least ten times. Written as DNA, the CDR3 is TGTGCCAGCAGCTCCGGGAACTGGGAGGTGGTGAACACTGAAGCTTTCTTT. Translated, it gives CASSSGNWEVVNTEAFF. The V call is TRBV7-8, the J call TRBJ1-1; D uncertain. This CDR3 spans 17 amino acids. V was shortened by 4 bases and J by 0 bases, with 18 bases between the two germline ends. Germline loops: CDR1 SGHVS, CDR2 FQNEAQ.

This clonotype occurred many times. The chain carries TRBV10-3 and TRBJ2-5; a possible D gene is TRBD2 (5 bases). Germline loops: CDR1 ENHRY, CDR2 SYGVKD. The V end was cut by 5 bases, the J end by 5 bases, with 15 bases between. This CDR3 contains 14 residues. CDR3 nucleotide sequence: TGTGCCATCAGTAACGGACTGTCTGAGGAGACCCAGTACTTC. Translation gives CAISNGLSEETQYF.

The chain is built from TRBV10-3 and TRBJ1-5; D is uncertain. The ends were cut back, 3 bases at V and 5 bases at J, with 11 bases in the middle. The germline V gene encodes CDR1 ENHRY and CDR2 SYGVKD. The CDR3 is 14 amino acids. As DNA, the CDR3 is TGTGCCATCAGTGATGGGGTCAACGATCAGCCCCAGCATTTT. Protein sequence: CAISDGVNDQPQHF.

Turning to this clonotype: At one end, the junction sequence differs from germline, possibly due to a read error. The CDR3 DNA reads as TGTACCAGCAGCGGGATCCGTTCAGGGGCGCCCGGAAACACCATATATTTT. Protein product: CTSSGIRSGAPGNTIYF. V and J are TRBV9 and TRBJ1-3; D is perhaps TRBD1 (6 bases). The CDR3 loop spans 17 amino acids. Germline CDR1 SGDLS, CDR2 YYNGEE.

With regard to this clonotype: This may stem from a read error, because a much larger clone lies one nucleotide away. V and J are TRBV7-8 and TRBJ2-5, with a possible D match to TRBD2 (6 bases). The CDR3 is 13 amino acids. Germline V gene sequence: CDR1 SGHVS, CDR2 FQNEAQ. V gave up 7 bases and J gave up 6 bases, with 15 bases separating them. DNA for the CDR3: TGTGCCAGCACCCCGGGACTTCAAAAGACCCAGTACTTC. Residues: CASTPGLQKTQYF. The whole variable domain, filled in from reference TRBV7-8 and TRBJ2-5, reads GAGVSQSPRYKVAKRGQDVALRCDPISGHVSLFWYQQALGQGPEFLTYFQNEAQLDKSGLPSDRFFAERPEGSVSTLKIQRTQQEDSAVYLCASTPGLQKTQYFGPGTRLLVL.

The chain couples TRBV27 to TRBJ1-4; the match to TRBD1 covers 8 bases. Per germline, CDR1 MNHEY and CDR2 SMNVEV (reference sequence). The V and J ends lost 6 bases and 7 bases, in that order; junction bases with no gene match: 7. The CDR3 has 14 amino acids. For the CDR3, the DNA is TGTGCCAGCAGGACACAGGGGGGAACTGAAAAACTGTTTTTT. This sequence encodes CASRTQGGTEKLFF.

This clonotype has just one count. The chain carries TRBV7-2 and TRBJ2-5, with D tentatively TRBD1 (6 bases). V was pared by 5 bases and J by 5 bases, with 15 bases between. This CDR3 is 14 amino acids long. The V gene's germline CDR1 is SGHTA and CDR2 FQGNSA. Here the CDR3 reads CASSTYRVWETQYF. CDR3 coding DNA: TGTGCCAGCAGCACATACAGGGTGTGGGAGACCCAGTACTTC.

The V and J genes are TRBV10-3 and TRBJ2-7; TRBD1 might be the D (5 bases). Germline V CDR1 and CDR2: ENHRY, SYGVKD. The CDR3 is 13 amino acids. Trimming cost V 8 bases and J 7 bases, with 18 bases left between them. The chain's CDR3 is CAIDQGYTGEQYF. The CDR3 DNA follows: TGTGCCATCGACCAGGGATACACCGGGGAGCAGTACTTC.

This clonotype was recorded at least ten times. The chain employs TRBV19 and TRBJ1-1, with D unresolved. The CDR3 loop spans 13 amino acids. Germline V lookup: CDR1 LNHDA, CDR2 SQIVND (reference sequence). V lost 1 base to trimming and J lost 2 bases, with 5 bases between them. The CDR3 sequence is CASSIAVNTEAFF. The DNA for the CDR3 is TGTGCCAGTAGTATAGCAGTAAACACTGAAGCTTTCTTT.